A selection of T cell receptor beta chains follows, all from one sample in a study of cytomegalovirus exposure and HLA in healthy donors. Data came from immunoSEQ multiplex PCR; TCRdb stores just in-frame clones and leaves some out. The sample holds 150,000 or so clones, approximately 79% seen once. Sequencing used PBMCs. The source is a man in his forties in good health and CMV-seropositive. Each CDR3 is given with its conserved first and last residue. A D gene is named only where the DNA matches it firmly. Size is stated for part of the rows, as once, few or many counts, or as a class when the clone is expanded.

>few|TRBV6-6|TRBJ1-6|TRBD1
TGTGCCAGCAGCGACAGGGGGCTCACCTATAATTCACCCCTCCACTTT
CASSDRGLTYNSPLHF
>few|TRBV7-9|TRBJ1-4|TRBD1
TGTGCCAGCAGCGGACGGGGACAGTCAACCGCAACTAATGAAAAACTGTTTTTT
CASSGRGQSTATNEKLFF
>NA|TRBV4-1|TRBJ1-4|NA
TGCGCCAGCAGCCCCCCAGGGACTAATGAAAAACTGTTTTTT
CASSPPGTNEKLFF
>few|TRBV5-1|TRBJ2-5|TRBD1
TGCGCCAGCAGCTTGGTCGCAGGGGGCCAAGAGACCCAGTACTTC
CASSLVAGGQETQYF
>once|TRBV5-4|TRBJ2-4|NA
TGTGCCAGCAGCTTGCGAGGCAGCTTAGCCAAAAACATTCAGTACTTC
CASSLRGSLAKNIQYF
>few|TRBV18|TRBJ2-1|NA
TGTGCCAGCTCACCACCGGTTGTACAGTACAATGAGCAGTTCTTC
CASSPPVVQYNEQFF
>NA|TRBV30|TRBJ2-7|NA
TGTGCCTGGAGTGTACTTAACTCCTACGAGCAGTACTTC
CAWSVLNSYEQYF
>NA|TRBV7-9|TRBJ2-7|NA
TGTGCCGGAGAGGGCCAAAGCTCCTACGAGCAGTACTTC
CAGEGQSSYEQYF
>NA|TRBV5-1|TRBJ1-2|NA
TGCGCCAGCAGCTTGGGAGCCCTCTATGGCTACACCTTC
CASSLGALYGYTF
>few|TRBV10-3|TRBJ1-1|TRBD1
TGTGCCATCCGGGCAGGACAGGGGCTCACTGAAGCTTTCTTT
CAIRAGQGLTEAFF
>once|TRBV6-1|TRBJ2-7|TRBD2
TGTGCCAGCAGTGAAATGGGCGTCGGCGGGGGCTCCTACGAGCAGTACTTC
CASSEMGVGGGSYEQYF
>NA|TRBV6-6|TRBJ2-7|TRBD1
TGTGCCAGCCAACCGACAGGGCGAGACTCCTACGAGCAGTACTTC
CASQPTGRDSYEQYF
>few|TRBV9|TRBJ2-6|NA
TGTGCCAGCAGCGTAGTGACGGGCTCTGGGGCCAACGTCCTGACTTTC
CASSVVTGSGANVLTF
>NA|TRBV7-2|TRBJ2-3|TRBD2
TGTGCCAGCAGCTTACCTCCTAGCGGGGGCACAGATACGCAGTATTTT
CASSLPPSGGTDTQYF
>NA|TRBV6-5|TRBJ1-1|NA
TGTGCCAGCAGTTTCGAGCCAGACAGTGAAGCTTTCTTT
CASSFEPDSEAFF
>once|TRBV23-1|TRBJ2-6|NA
TGCGCCAGCAGCCCCGACATTGTCAGCTCTGGGGCCAACGTCCTGACTTTC
CASSPDIVSSGANVLTF
>NA|TRBV7-9|TRBJ1-1|TRBD1
TGTTCCAGCAGCCGTCGGGACAGGGGGCCCACTGAAGCTTTCTTT
CSSSRRDRGPTEAFF
>few|TRBV4-3|TRBJ1-1|NA
TGCGCCAGCAGATACGGGAGGGGAAGGGACACTGAAGCTTTCTTT
CASRYGRGRDTEAFF
>NA|TRBV6-5|TRBJ2-7|TRBD1
TGTGCCAGCAGCGGGACAGTCGGATCCTACGAGCAGTACTTC
CASSGTVGSYEQYF
>few|TRBV5-4|TRBJ2-2|TRBD2
TGTGCCAGCAGCCCAAACGCGGGGGGGCGGTTGACCGGGGAGCTGTTTTTT
CASSPNAGGRLTGELFF
>NA|TRBV5-1|TRBJ1-4|TRBD1
TGCGCCAGCAGCTTGGGACAGGGGATGAATGAAAAACTGTTTTTT
CASSLGQGMNEKLFF
>NA|TRBV2|TRBJ1-1|NA
TGTGCCAGCAGTGCCGGGGGGATGAACACTGAAGCTTTCTTT
CASSAGGMNTEAFF
>NA|TRBV5-5|TRBJ1-2|NA
TGTGCCAGCAGCTTGGACGGTGGCTACACCTTC
CASSLDGGYTF
>NA|TRBV18|TRBJ1-3|NA
TGTGCCAGCTCACCAGTGGCCGGAAACACCATATATTTT
CASSPVAGNTIYF
>NA|TRBV5-6|TRBJ1-2|TRBD1
TGTGCCAGCAGCCTGTACCGTGGACAGGGAAGGAACTATGGCTACACCTTC
CASSLYRGQGRNYGYTF
>few|TRBV6-1|TRBJ1-2|TRBD1
TGTGCCAGCAGTGAAGTCAGGGGGCATTATGGCTACACCTTC
CASSEVRGHYGYTF
>few|TRBV9|TRBJ1-6|NA
TGTGCCAGCAGTCCAGGGTTGGATTCACCCCTCCACTTT
CASSPGLDSPLHF
>once|TRBV11-2|TRBJ1-2|NA
TGTGCCAGCAGCAAACAGGGTATCCTCGATGGCTACACCTTC
CASSKQGILDGYTF